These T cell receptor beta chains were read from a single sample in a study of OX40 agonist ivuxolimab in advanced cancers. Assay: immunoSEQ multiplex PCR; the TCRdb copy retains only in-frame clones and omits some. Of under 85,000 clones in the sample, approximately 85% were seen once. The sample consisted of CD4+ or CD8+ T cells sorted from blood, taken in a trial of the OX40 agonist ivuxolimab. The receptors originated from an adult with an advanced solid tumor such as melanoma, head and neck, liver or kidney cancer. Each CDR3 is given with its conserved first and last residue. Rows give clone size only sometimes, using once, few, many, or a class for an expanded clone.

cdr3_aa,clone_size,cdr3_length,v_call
CASSKGQGANNEQFF,-,15,TRBV4-1
CSVFTTGTEKLFF,-,13,TRBV29-1
CASSQSWAQRADTQYF,-,16,TRBV4-1
CASSSQSSYNEQFF,-,14,TRBV5-1
CSVERQAGTQYF,-,12,TRBV29-1
CASSPDGTSGQETQYF,-,16,TRBV5-1
CASSLFPGGNTIYF,-,14,TRBV28
CASSLVSEGVDAFF,-,14,TRBV7-9
CASSTSGFIDQPQHF,once,15,TRBV27
CASSFDPGFDGYTF,-,14,TRBV5-1
CASSCQEGPYF,-,11,TRBV23-1
CASSVEGHSKTYF,-,13,TRBV6-1
CASLLAPSTDTQYF,few,14,TRBV6-6